Sequencing of this T cell receptor beta chain was carried out in a study of OX40 agonist ivuxolimab in advanced cancers. Study-wide context: The costimulatory receptor OX40 (CD134) was targeted by ivuxolimab, a fully human IgG2 agonistic monoclonal antibody. Intravenous ivuxolimab was administered to patients every 2 weeks at six dose levels: 0.01, 0.1, 0.3, 1.5, 3 and 10 mg/kg. Of the 50 to 55 patients in dose escalation, about 20 had hepatocellular carcinoma, around 15 had melanoma, 9 had renal cell carcinoma and 9 had head and neck cancer. The dose-escalation cohort was 82.7% male with a mean age of roughly 62 years, ranging from roughly 20 to 80. Patients were allowed to have had prior anti-PD-1, anti-PD-L1 or anti-CTLA-4 therapy, and less than 45% of the dose-escalation patients had previously received checkpoint inhibitors. Partial responses occurred in three dose-escalation patients, of whom one had hepatocellular carcinoma and two had cutaneous melanoma. Peripheral TCRbeta sequencing aimed to test whether ivuxolimab altered TCR sequence diversity and caused clonal T-cell expansion. The paper describes the monotherapy dose-escalation part (N = 52 patients) of the phase I trial of ivuxolimab. General study outcomes and caveats: At doses of 0.1 to 3.0 mg/kg, clonal expansion of both CD4+ and CD8+ T cells in blood was seen between baseline and week 6. Low levels of normalized T-cell clonal expansion were also seen in some nonresponding patients. In the 0.1-3.0 mg/kg groups, partial responders were among the patients with the lowest normalized peripheral clonal expansion, particularly in CD8+ T cells. After ivuxolimab, expanded clones were on average more numerous among CD8+ T cells than among CD4+ T cells. Which antigens the clonally expanded peripheral T cells were specific for was not determined.

Note on this clone: This clone's antigen is unknown. Base-call qualities are not available, and no considerably larger clone is one nucleotide away.

Genomic DNA was isolated from the sorted cells so that the TCRbeta CDR3 region could be sequenced. TCRbeta CDR3 regions were sequenced using the immunoSEQ Assay. TCRdb provides this immuneACCESS table in a form limited to in-frame rearrangements. Some clones are lacking; in checked studies, under half of them reflect an unresolved V gene, and why the rest are absent is not known. This sample holds about 57,000 clones; about four fifths were observed only once. The ten top clones hold approximately 4.8% of the sample. Patients with autoimmune disease history or receiving systemic immunosuppression were excluded from the trial. Peripheral blood for TCR sequencing was collected from all dose cohorts at baseline, on cycle 4 day 1, and on cycle 7 day 1. Samples came from an open-label, multicenter, first-in-human phase I dose-escalation trial of ivuxolimab. Adults with locally advanced or metastatic head and neck squamous cell, hepatocellular, melanoma or renal cell carcinoma were enrolled in the trial. CD4+ and CD8+ T cells were sorted separately from peripheral blood before TCR sequencing.

From a lookup of the germline V gene, CDR1 and CDR2 are SGHVS and FQNEAQ. From cysteine to phenylalanine, the CDR3 is 10 amino acids long. Left in the record is the CDR3 DNA by itself, 30 bases read in frame from the first base. Cut back by 3 bases and 9 bases, the V and J ends lie 5 bases apart. Recombination joined TRBV7-8 with TRBJ2-5; no D gene is confidently identified. The source is an adult with an advanced solid tumor such as melanoma, head and neck, liver or kidney cancer. Sample: CD4+ or CD8+ T cells sorted from blood, taken in a trial of the OX40 agonist ivuxolimab. CDR3 loop: CASSLEAQYF. The DNA reads TGTGCCAGCAGCTTGGAAGCCCAGTACTTC. Reference TRBV7-8 and TRBJ2-5 genes cover what lies past the CDR3, so the full variable domain is GAGVSQSPRYKVAKRGQDVALRCDPISGHVSLFWYQQALGQGPEFLTYFQNEAQLDKSGLPSDRFFAERPEGSVSTLKIQRTQQEDSAVYLCASSLEAQYFGPGTRLLVL.